The 9 T cell receptor beta chains below all came from one sample that was sequenced in a study of persistence of HIV-infected CD4 T cells. These receptors' targets are unknown. Sequencing used immunoSEQ version 4 in survey mode. Clones were read by immunoSEQ multiplex PCR, and TCRdb kept only the in-frame ones, dropping some. Of under 45,000 clones detected, about 90% appear once; the ten largest clones hold approximately 1%. This nonspecific control used anti-CD3/anti-CD28 bead stimulation of CD4+ T cells. Responding CD4+ T cells were sorted by upregulation of both CD40 ligand and CD69. The sample here was CD4+ T cells sorted from PBMCs after approximately 18-hour stimulation, taken from a patient who received antiretroviral therapy. All receptors come from an adult man with HIV who was CMV-seropositive.

This chain links TRBV27 with TRBJ2-7; maybe TRBD1 (5 bases). The length of the CDR3 is 14 residues. The germline V gene has CDR1 MNHEY and CDR2 SMNVEV (reference sequence). Trimming cost V 3 bases and J 7 bases, with 16 bases left between them. CDR3 bases: TGTGCCAGCAGTTTGACAGCTCCTACGGGTGAGCAGTACTTC. Translated, it gives CASSLTAPTGEQYF.

The V and J genes are TRBV7-2 and TRBJ1-5; D not certain. V was shortened by 5 bases and J by 2 bases, with 13 bases between the two germline ends. Germline V CDR1 and CDR2: SGHTA, FQGNSA. The length of the CDR3 is 15 residues. CDR3 protein: CASSPRPQGNQPQHF. CDR3 coding DNA: TGTGCCAGCAGCCCGAGGCCCCAAGGCAATCAGCCCCAGCATTTT.

As concerns this clone: The junction and the germline gene differ at one end; a read error may be behind it. V is TRBV10-3 and J is TRBJ1-1, with TRBD1 matching over 7 bases. The CDR3 totals 14 residues. Germline assignment: CDR1 ENHRY and CDR2 SYGVKD. The CDR3 loop reads CAIRGAGTNTEAFF. In nucleotides, the CDR3 is TGTGCGATCAGGGGGGCCGGAACCAACACTGAAGCTTTCTTT.

V usage is TRBV27 and J usage is TRBJ2-4, with TRBD1 identical over 7 bases. CDR1 MNHEY and CDR2 SMNVEV come from the germline V gene (reference sequence). The J segment lost 2 bases and the V segment lost 4 bases, leaving 5 bases of the junction unmatched. This CDR3 has 15 residues. The CDR3 DNA reads as TGTGCCAGCAGTTATTCACAGGGGACCAAAAACATTCAGTACTTC. This encodes CASSYSQGTKNIQYF.

This chain connects TRBV20-1 to TRBJ2-3; no reliable D call. V lost 3 bases and J 4 bases, leaving 11 bases between the germline ends. The germline gives CDR1 DFQATT, CDR2 SNEGSKA (reference sequence). The CDR3 is made up of 13 amino acids. CDR3 loop: CSASTVSADTQYF. CDR3 coding DNA: TGCAGTGCTAGTACCGTGTCCGCAGATACGCAGTATTTT.

The rearrangement links TRBV5-1 to TRBJ2-3; D may match TRBD1 or TRBD2 (5 bases each). The ends were cut back, 0 bases at V and 0 bases at J, with 11 bases in the middle. The length of the CDR3 is 16 residues. CDR1 and CDR2 (germline): SGHRS, YFSETQ. DNA of the CDR3: TGCGCCAGCAGCTTGGGAAGGGACGCGAGCACAGATACGCAGTATTTT. It yields the protein CASSLGRDASTDTQYF. Together with reference TRBV5-1 and TRBJ2-3, the CDR3 gives the full variable domain: KAGVTQTPRYLIKTRGQQVTLSCSPISGHRSVSWYQQTPGQGLQFLFEYFSETQRNKGNFPGRFSGRQFSNSRSEMNVSTLELGDSALYLCASSLGRDASTDTQYFGPGTRLTVL.

The CDR3 bases are TGTGCCAGCAGTCGTGGACAGGGAGACTATGGCTACACCTTC. This sequence encodes CASSRGQGDYGYTF. The chain has TRBV27 and TRBJ1-2, with 8 bases matching TRBD1. The CDR3 totals 14 residues. In germline, CDR1 is MNHEY, CDR2 SMNVEV (reference sequence). J gave up 3 bases and V 5 bases, and 5 bases lay outside the gene matches.

The chain carries TRBV5-1 and TRBJ1-3; TRBD1 might be the D (6 bases). Deletions cut 4 bases from V and 8 bases from J, with 16 bases between. The CDR3 runs to 14 residues. Germline values: CDR1 SGHRS, CDR2 YFSETQ. CDR3 sequence reads: CASSPGTMYDTIYF. The DNA of the CDR3 is TGCGCCAGCAGCCCTGGGACAATGTACGACACCATATATTTT.

In its sample, this clone was seen once. The gene calls are TRBV6-4 and TRBJ2-3; 11 bases align to TRBD2. The CDR3 spans 17 residues. Germline CDR1 and CDR2: MRHNA and SNTAGT. V lost 4 bases, J lost 6 bases, and 12 bases stayed unmatched. Here the CDR3 reads CASSGLAGGRALDTQYF. The DNA of the CDR3 is TGTGCCAGCAGTGGTCTAGCGGGGGGCCGGGCGCTGGATACGCAGTATTTT.